The 2 T cell receptor beta chains presented below share a single source sample, sequenced in a study of OX40 agonist ivuxolimab in advanced cancers. The library was made by the immunoSEQ multiplex PCR assay. In its TCRdb copy, this immuneACCESS table keeps in-frame sequences only and misses some clones. Where compared with another copy, unresolved V genes explain less than half of these, and the others have no known cause. This sample has about 73,000 clones in its table, and under 90% of those were observed once. The ten largest clones add up to over 2% of the sample. The specimen was CD4+ or CD8+ T cells sorted from blood, collected in a trial of the OX40 agonist ivuxolimab. The receptor source for this set is an adult with an advanced solid tumor such as melanoma, head and neck, liver or kidney cancer.

The gene calls are TRBV7-2 and TRBJ1-1; 10 bases map to TRBD1. The CDR3 spans 15 residues. The trim removed 5 bases at V and 1 base at J, leaving 4 bases unmatched. Germline assignment: CDR1 SGHTA and CDR2 FQGNSA. CDR3 coding DNA: TGTGCCAGCAGCCCCTGGGACAGGGGGAACACTGAAGCTTTCTTT. This translates into CASSPWDRGNTEAFF.

The gene calls are TRBV20-1 and TRBJ2-2; no firm D call. The V end was cut by 3 bases, the J end by 6 bases, with 5 bases between. The CDR3 is 11 residues long. Germline CDR1 DFQATT, CDR2 SNEGSKA (reference sequence). CDR3 region: CSASRPGELFF. In nucleotides, the CDR3 is TGCAGTGCTAGTCGGCCCGGGGAGCTGTTTTTT.